This T cell receptor beta chain was retrieved from a study of T cell responses to AZD1222 COVID-19 vaccine (dated by TCRdb to the early 2020s). A note on the overall study: A total of just over 230 trial participants underwent TCR sequencing, of whom nearly 210 had received two doses of AZD1222 and approximately 26 had received two doses of the MenACWY control vaccine. Trial participants were enrolled into age subgroups of 18-55, 56-69 and 70-plus years, which contained approximately 150, 30 and 60 TCR-sequenced participants, respectively. General study outcomes and caveats: A significant rise in spike-specific TCR breadth and depth was observed after two AZD1222 doses relative to day 0 and relative to MenACWY recipients. Reportedly, close to half of the unique spike-specific TCRs recognized epitopes lying outside the regions that are mutated in the B.1.351 and B.1.1.7 variants. Most participants were white British and females outnumbered males, and the authors suggested that clonal diversity may have been underestimated. Conclusions about previously exposed vaccinees are limited, since just a handful of AZD1222 recipients were seropositive for SARS-CoV-2 at baseline. Vaccine-associated CD4 TCRs spanned the whole spike protein, with dominant responses in regions 160-218 and 743-854. The 56-69-year group was small, and its depth increase did not reach significance, likely because of low power. Because no day 14 peak-response samples were available, repertoires were characterized only after the peak T cell response.

The sample's time point label, decoded: about 28 days (+/-7) after the second vaccine dose. Because spike-specific TCR depth and breadth did not differ between the two schedules, AZD1222 recipients who got a second dose at roughly 4 weeks were pooled with those who got a second dose at roughly 12 weeks. Vaccinee samples were obtained from the UK trials COV001 and COV002, which included a single-blind randomized controlled phase 2/3 trial of AZD1222 (ChAdOx1 nCoV-19) in healthy adults. For TCRbeta chain sequencing, PBMC samples were collected from trial participants at day 0 and at day 28 after the second dose. The sample holds one count of this clone. The antigen it binds to is not known. No quality values exist for individual bases; no much larger clone is one base distant. The CDR3 has 16 amino acids, counting the end cysteine and phenylalanine. The sequence is cut down to CDR3 DNA, 48 bases in frame from base 1. The germline V gene encodes CDR1 LNHDA and CDR2 SQIVND (reference sequence). V and J are truncated by 8 bases and 0 bases respectively, leaving an intervening sequence of 18 bases.

The CDR3 regions of human TCRbeta chains were analyzed by immunosequencing. The study's processing was this. TCRs in the repertoires were matched against a reference library of SARS-CoV-2-specific TCRs that had been generated with the MIRA antigen-specificity platform. Breadth was defined as the fraction of unique TCRs that were SARS-CoV-2-associated. Depth was defined as the fraction of total T cells that were SARS-CoV-2-associated. Using the MIRA data, each spike-specific TCR was assigned both to the spike region to which the TCR was reactive and to a CD4 or CD8 class. Log10-transformed breadth and depth values were compared by one-way ANOVA with Sidak's multiple comparisons tests. In TCRdb, the immuneACCESS table is reduced to in-frame sequences with V and J assigned. These tables do not hold every clone; where another copy was compared, an unresolved V gene accounts for under half, and the others remain unexplained. That table gives V, J and clone size, and the DNA gave D and trimming. Within this sample are about 94,000 clones, with about 85% of them counted one time only. Roughly 4.3% of the sample comes from the top ten.

The chain is made from TRBV19 and TRBJ2-3, with the D gene call left open. This clonotype was obtained from an adult who received the AZD1222 COVID-19 vaccine. Sequences were derived from peripheral blood, sampled 28 days after the second AZD1222 dose. The CDR3 amino acid sequence is: CASLRAHETSTDTQYF. The DNA sequence is TGTGCCAGTCTTAGAGCACATGAGACTAGCACAGATACGCAGTATTTT.